One sample yielded the 2 T cell receptor beta chains listed below, sequenced in a study of shared clonotypes between healthy human individuals. Data came from immunoSEQ multiplex PCR; TCRdb stores just in-frame clones and leaves some out. The table lists about 560,000 clones, around 80% of them singletons. What was sequenced was PBMCs. Every receptor here comes from a woman in her 40s in good health. Some clones in this sample may be carry-over from other donors' samples.

The CDR3 DNA reads as TGTGCCAGCAGTTTAATGGATGGGCTAGCGGGGGCCAACGTCCTGACTTTC. It translates to CASSLMDGLAGANVLTF. J is TRBJ2-6 and V is TRBV28; D possibly corresponds to TRBD2 (6 bases). In germline, CDR1 is MDHEN, CDR2 SYDVKM. The V and J ends lost 2 bases and 4 bases respectively, with 15 bases between them. The CDR3 is 17 amino acids.

The genes are TRBV4-3 and TRBJ1-3, with D perhaps TRBD1 (6 bases). Germline values: CDR1 LGHNA, CDR2 YSLEER. This CDR3 comprises 14 residues. Trimming left V 0 bases short and J 4 bases short, with 7 bases between. In DNA, the CDR3 is TGCGCCAGCAGCCAAGAAGGACAGGGAAACACCATATATTTT. Translating it yields CASSQEGQGNTIYF.